The T cell receptor (beta chain) described here comes from a study of cytomegalovirus exposure and HLA in healthy donors. Background on the study: About 180 million T cells yielded under 130 million unique TCR beta sequences in earlier analysis. Overall study findings and caveats: In vitro experiments confirmed that three CMV-associated chains were specific for CMV antigens. The authors later linked a missense DCLRE1C variant to TCR beta V- and J-gene trimming. Among TCR beta chains of equal frequency, HLA-associated ones were more clonally expanded in a later analysis.

With regard to this clone: Its antigen is currently unknown.

In germline, CDR1 is MNHEY, CDR2 SMNVEV (reference sequence). CDR3 length equals 15 residues. V was cut by 5 bases and J by 2 bases, with 16 bases left in between. The PCR employed 60 Vbeta primers together with 13 Jbeta primers. Profiled with immunoSEQ multiplex PCR; TCRdb holds only in-frame clones, not every one. The sample consists of approximately 170,000 clones, roughly four fifths of them appearing once. The V and J genes are TRBV27 and TRBJ2-7, with a weak D call TRBD2 (7 bases). The receptor's source is a woman in her thirties or forties in good health and CMV-seronegative. Sequencing used PBMCs. The CDR3 protein is CASSPRGGKTYEQYF. The CDR3 nucleotides are TGTGCCAGCAGTCCGAGGGGGGGAAAAACCTACGAGCAGTACTTC.